The 2 T cell receptor beta chains below come from one sample, sequenced in a study of blood T cell repertoires in COVID-19. Assay: immunoSEQ multiplex PCR; the TCRdb copy retains only in-frame clones and omits some. The sample carries about 190,000 clones, around 85% recorded once. The sample comprised PBMCs or T cells enriched from blood (not recorded which). The source of these receptors is a woman aged 25 to 39 who had recovered from COVID-19.

The chain has TRBV6-4 and TRBJ2-3; TRBD2 matches 16 bases. V was clipped by 2 bases and J by 6 bases; unmatched bases: 2. The germline CDR1 and CDR2 sequences are MRHNA and SNTAGT. The CDR3 sequence is 16 residues long. The DNA for the CDR3 is TGTGCCAGCAGTGACGGGACTAGCGGGGGGGCCGATACGCAGTATTTT. This gives the protein CASSDGTSGGADTQYF.

V usage is TRBV6-5 and J usage is TRBJ2-7; D is unclear. V shed 5 bases and J shed 0 bases, with 11 bases lying between them. The CDR3 has 14 residues. Germline CDR1 is MNHEY and CDR2 is SVGAGI. The CDR3 loop is CASSPKTPSYEQYF. The CDR3 nucleotides read TGTGCCAGCAGTCCTAAGACTCCCTCCTACGAGCAGTACTTC.